This TCR beta chain stems from a study of CXCR3-negative and CXCR3-positive naive CD8 T cells. The authors made the TRB cDNA libraries by 5' RACE using UMI labels. From the 5' RACE reads, TCRdb lists one entry per CDR3 protein and no DNA. This sample's clone table lists 38,000 or so distinct CDR3 sequences. CDR1 and CDR2 from the germline V gene are SGHVS and FNYEAQ. The CDR3 contains 17 residues. The sample consisted of naive CXCR3- CD8+ T cells from blood. The subset is: CD45RO-CCR7+CD27+CD95- naive CD8+ T cells lacking CXCR3 (TNR3-). The TCR was taken from a human donor in good health. Some clones in this sample may be carry-over from other donors' samples. The rearrangement links TRBV7-6 to TRBJ2-1; TCRdb's D call of TRBD2 is untestable without DNA. The CDR3 here is CASSLAPGTSGYNEQFF.